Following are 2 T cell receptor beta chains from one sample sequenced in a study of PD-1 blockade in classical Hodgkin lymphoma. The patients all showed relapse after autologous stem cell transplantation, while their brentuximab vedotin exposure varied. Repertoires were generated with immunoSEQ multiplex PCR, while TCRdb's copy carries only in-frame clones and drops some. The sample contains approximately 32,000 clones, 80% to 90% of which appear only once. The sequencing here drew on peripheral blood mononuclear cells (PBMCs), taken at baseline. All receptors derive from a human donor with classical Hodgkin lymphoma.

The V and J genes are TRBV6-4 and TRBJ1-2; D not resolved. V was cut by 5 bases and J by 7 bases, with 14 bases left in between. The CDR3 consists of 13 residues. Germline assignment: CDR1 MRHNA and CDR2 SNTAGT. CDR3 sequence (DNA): TGTGCCAGCAGTCAGGACGGCGGAATTGGCTACACCTTC. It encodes CASSQDGGIGYTF.

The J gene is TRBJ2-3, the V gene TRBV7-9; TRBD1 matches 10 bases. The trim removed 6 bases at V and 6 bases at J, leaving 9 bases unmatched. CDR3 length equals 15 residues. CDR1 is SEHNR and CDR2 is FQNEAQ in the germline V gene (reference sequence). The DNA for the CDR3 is TGTGCCAGCAGTTCTCGACAGGGGGCGGGGGATACGCAGTATTTT. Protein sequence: CASSSRQGAGDTQYF. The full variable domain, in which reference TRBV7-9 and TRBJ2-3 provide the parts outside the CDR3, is DTGVSQNPRHKITKRGQNVTFRCDPISEHNRLYWYRQTLGQGPEFLTYFQNEAQLEKSRLLSDRFSAERPKGSFSTLEIQRTEQGDSAMYLCASSSRQGAGDTQYFGPGTRLTVL.